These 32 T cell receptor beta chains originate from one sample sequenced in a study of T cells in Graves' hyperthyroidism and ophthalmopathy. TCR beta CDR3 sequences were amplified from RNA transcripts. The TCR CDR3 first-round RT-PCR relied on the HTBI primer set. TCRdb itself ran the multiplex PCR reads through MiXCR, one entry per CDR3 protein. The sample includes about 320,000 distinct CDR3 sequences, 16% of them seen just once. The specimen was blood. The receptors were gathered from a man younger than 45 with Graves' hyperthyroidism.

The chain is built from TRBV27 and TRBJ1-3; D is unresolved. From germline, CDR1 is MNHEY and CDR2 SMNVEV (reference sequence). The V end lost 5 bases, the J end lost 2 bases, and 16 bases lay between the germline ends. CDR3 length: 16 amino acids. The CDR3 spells CASSPVRALAGNTIYF. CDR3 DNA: TGTGCCAGCAGTCCCGTCCGGGCACTCGCTGGAAACACCATATATTTT.

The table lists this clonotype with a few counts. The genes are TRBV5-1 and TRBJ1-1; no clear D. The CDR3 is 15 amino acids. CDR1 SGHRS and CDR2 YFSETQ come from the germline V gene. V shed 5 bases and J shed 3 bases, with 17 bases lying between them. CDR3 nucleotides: TGCGCCAGCAGAAAATCAGGAACGCCCGACACTGAAGCTTTCTTT. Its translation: CASRKSGTPDTEAFF.

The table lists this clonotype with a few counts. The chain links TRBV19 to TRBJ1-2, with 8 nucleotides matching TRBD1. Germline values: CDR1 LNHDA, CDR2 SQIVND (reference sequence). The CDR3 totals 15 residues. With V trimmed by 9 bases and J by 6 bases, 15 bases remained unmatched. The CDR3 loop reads CASITHFGQGDGYTF. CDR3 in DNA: TGTGCCAGCATAACTCACTTCGGACAGGGCGATGGCTACACCTTC.

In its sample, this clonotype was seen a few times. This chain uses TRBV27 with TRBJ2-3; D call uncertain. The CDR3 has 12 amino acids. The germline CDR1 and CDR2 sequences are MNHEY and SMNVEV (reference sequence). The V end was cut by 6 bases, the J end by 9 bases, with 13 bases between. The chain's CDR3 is CASSLLAGTQYF. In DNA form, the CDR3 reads TGTGCCAGCAGCCTTCTCGCAGGAACGCAGTATTTT.

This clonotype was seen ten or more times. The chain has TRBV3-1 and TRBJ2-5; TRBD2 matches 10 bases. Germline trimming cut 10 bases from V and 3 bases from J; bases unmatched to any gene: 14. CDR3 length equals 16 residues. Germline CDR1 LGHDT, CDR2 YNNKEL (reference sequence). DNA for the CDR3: TGTGCCATCAAGACGATACTAGCGGGGCAGGAAGAGACCCAGTACTTC. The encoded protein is CAIKTILAGQEETQYF.

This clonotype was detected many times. The CDR3 bases are TGTGCCAGCAGCCAAGCAGGGGGCGACTATGGCTACACCTTC. Translating it yields CASSQAGGDYGYTF. The rearrangement links TRBV3-1 to TRBJ1-2, with TRBD1 matching over 8 bases. This CDR3 has 14 amino acids. Germline V gene sequence: CDR1 LGHDT, CDR2 YNNKEL (reference sequence). The J segment lost 3 bases and the V segment lost 1 base, leaving 1 base of the junction unmatched.

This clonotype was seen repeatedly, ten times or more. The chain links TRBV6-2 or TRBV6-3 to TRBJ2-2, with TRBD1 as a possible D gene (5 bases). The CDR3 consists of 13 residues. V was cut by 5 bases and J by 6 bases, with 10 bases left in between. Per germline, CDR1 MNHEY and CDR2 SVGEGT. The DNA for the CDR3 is TGTGCCAGCAGTCCAGGGTACGCCGGGGAGCTGTTTTTT. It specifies CASSPGYAGELFF.

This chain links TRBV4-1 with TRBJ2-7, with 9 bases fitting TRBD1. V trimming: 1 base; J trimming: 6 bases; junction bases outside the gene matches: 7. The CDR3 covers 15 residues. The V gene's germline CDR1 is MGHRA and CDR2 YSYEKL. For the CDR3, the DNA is TGCGCCAGCAGCCAAGTACAGGGGGCGCCGGGCGAGCAGTACTTC. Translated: CASSQVQGAPGEQYF.

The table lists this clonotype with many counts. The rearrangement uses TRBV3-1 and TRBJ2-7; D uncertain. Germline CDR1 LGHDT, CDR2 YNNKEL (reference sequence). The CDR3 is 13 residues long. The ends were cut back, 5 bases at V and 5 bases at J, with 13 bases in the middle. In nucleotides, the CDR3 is TGTGCCAGCAGCTTAGGGCAGCCTAACGAGCAGTACTTC. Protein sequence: CASSLGQPNEQYF.

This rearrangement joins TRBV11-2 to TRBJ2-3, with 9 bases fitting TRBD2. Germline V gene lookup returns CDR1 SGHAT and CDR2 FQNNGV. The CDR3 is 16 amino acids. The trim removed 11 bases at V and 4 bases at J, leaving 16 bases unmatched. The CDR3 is CAADLRAGGPSDTQYF. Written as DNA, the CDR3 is TGTGCCGCAGACCTACGGGCGGGAGGGCCATCAGATACGCAGTATTTT. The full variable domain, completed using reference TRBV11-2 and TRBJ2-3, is EAGVAQSPRYKIIEKRQSVAFWCNPISGHATLYWYQQILGQGPKLLIQFQNNGVVDDSQLPKDRFSAERLKGVDSTLKIQPAKLEDSAVYLCAADLRAGGPSDTQYFGPGTRLTVL.

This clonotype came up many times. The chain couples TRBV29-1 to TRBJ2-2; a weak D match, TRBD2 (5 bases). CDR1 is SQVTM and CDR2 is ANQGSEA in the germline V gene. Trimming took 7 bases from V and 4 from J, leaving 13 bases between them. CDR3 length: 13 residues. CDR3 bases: TGCAGCGCCTTAGACTATTCCACCGGGGAGCTGTTTTTT. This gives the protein CSALDYSTGELFF.

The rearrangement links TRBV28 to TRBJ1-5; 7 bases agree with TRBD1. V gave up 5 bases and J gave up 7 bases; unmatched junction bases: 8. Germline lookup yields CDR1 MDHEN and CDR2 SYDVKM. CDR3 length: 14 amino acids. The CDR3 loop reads CASSPIQGPQPQHF. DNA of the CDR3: TGTGCCAGCAGTCCTATACAGGGGCCGCAGCCCCAGCATTTT.

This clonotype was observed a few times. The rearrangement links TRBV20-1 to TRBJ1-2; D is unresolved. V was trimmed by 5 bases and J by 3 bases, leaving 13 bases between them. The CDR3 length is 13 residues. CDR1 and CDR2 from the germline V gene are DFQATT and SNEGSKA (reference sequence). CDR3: CSAGSQLYYGYTF. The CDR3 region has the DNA TGCAGTGCTGGCTCCCAACTGTACTATGGCTACACCTTC.

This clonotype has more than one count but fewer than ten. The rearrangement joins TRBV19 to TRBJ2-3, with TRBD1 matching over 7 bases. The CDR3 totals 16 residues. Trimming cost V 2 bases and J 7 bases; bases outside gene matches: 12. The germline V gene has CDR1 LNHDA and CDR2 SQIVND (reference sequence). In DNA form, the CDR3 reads TGTGCCAGTAGTATACGGACAGGAGGAGGTACGAATACGCAGTATTTT. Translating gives CASSIRTGGGTNTQYF.

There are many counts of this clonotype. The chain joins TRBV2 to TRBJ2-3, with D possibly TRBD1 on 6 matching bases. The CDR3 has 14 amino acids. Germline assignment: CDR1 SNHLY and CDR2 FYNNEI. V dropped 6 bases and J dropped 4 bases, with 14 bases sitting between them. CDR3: CASRRSEGADTQYF. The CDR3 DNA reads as TGTGCCAGCAGGCGAAGCGAGGGGGCAGATACGCAGTATTTT.

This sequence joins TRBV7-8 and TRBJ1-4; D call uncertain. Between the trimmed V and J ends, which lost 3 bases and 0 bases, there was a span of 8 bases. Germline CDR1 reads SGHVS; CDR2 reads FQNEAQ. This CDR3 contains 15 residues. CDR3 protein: CASSFDSATNEKLFF. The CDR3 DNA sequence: TGTGCCAGCAGCTTCGACTCCGCAACTAATGAAAAACTGTTTTTT.

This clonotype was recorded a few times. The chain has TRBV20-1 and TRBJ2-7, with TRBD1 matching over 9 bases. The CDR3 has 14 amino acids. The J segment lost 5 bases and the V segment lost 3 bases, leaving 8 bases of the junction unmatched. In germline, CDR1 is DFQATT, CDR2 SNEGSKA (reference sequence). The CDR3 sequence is CSASSGTGTHEQYF. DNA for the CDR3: TGCAGTGCTAGCTCCGGGACAGGGACCCACGAGCAGTACTTC.

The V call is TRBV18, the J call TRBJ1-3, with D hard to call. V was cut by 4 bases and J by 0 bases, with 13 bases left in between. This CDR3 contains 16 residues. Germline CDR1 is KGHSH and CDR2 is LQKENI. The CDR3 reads CASSRDVGSSGNTIYF. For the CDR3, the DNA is TGTGCCAGCTCACGCGACGTGGGGAGCTCTGGAAACACCATATATTTT.

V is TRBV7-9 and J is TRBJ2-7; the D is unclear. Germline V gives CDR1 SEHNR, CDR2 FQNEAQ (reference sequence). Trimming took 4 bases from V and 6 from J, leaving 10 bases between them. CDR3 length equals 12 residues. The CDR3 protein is CASSYEVAEQYF. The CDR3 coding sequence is TGTGCCAGCAGCTATGAGGTTGCCGAGCAGTACTTC.

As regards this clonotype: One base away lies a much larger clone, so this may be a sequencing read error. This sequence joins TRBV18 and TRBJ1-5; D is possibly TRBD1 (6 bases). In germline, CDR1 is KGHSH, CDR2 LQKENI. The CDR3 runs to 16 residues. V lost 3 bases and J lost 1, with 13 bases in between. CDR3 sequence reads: CASSPRGALSNQPQHF. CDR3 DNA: TGTGCCAGCTCACCCCGGGGGGCCTTGAGCAATCAGCCCCAGCATTTT.

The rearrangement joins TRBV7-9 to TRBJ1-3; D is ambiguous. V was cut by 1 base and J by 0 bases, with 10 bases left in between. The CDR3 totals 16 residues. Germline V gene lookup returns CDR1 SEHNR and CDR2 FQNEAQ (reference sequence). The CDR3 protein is CASSLGRASSGNTIYF. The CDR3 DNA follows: TGTGCCAGCAGCTTAGGAAGGGCGAGCTCTGGAAACACCATATATTTT.

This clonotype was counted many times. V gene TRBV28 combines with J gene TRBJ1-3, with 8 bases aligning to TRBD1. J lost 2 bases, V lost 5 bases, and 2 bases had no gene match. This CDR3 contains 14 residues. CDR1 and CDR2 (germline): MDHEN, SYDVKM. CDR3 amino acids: CASSRTGPGNTIYF. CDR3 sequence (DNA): TGTGCCAGCAGTCGGACAGGGCCTGGAAACACCATATATTTT.

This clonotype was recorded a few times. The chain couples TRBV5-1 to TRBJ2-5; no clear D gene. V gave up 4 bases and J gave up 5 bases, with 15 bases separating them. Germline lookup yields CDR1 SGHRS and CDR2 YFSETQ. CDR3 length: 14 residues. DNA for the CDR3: TGCGCCAGCAGCCCCCTGCCTGGGGATGAGACCCAGTACTTC. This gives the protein CASSPLPGDETQYF.

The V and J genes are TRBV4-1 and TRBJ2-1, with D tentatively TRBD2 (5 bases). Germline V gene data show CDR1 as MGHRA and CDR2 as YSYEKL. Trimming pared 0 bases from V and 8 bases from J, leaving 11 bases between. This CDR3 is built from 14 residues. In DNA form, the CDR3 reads TGCGCCAGCAGCCAAGATACCCCGAGGGATGAGCAGTTCTTC. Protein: CASSQDTPRDEQFF.

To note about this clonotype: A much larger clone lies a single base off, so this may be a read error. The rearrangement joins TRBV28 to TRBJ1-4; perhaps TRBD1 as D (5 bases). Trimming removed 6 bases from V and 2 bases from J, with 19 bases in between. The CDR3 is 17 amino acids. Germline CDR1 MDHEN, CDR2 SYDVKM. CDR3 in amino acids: CASRDRGSSDTNEKLFF. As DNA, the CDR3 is TGTGCCAGCAGGGACCGGGGCAGTTCAGATACTAATGAAAAACTGTTTTTT.

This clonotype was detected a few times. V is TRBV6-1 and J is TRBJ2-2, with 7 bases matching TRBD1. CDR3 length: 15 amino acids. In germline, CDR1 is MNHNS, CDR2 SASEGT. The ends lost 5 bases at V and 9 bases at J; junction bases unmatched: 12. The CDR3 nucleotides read TGTGCCAGCAGTCTCCCCGAGGACAGGTATAGGGAGCTGTTTTTT. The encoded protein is CASSLPEDRYRELFF.

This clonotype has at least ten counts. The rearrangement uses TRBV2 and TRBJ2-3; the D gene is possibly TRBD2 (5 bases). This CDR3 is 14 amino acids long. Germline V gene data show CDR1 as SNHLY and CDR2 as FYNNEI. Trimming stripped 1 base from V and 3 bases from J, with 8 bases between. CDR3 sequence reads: CASSEGAVTDTQYF. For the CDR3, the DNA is TGTGCCAGCAGTGAAGGAGCGGTTACAGATACGCAGTATTTT.

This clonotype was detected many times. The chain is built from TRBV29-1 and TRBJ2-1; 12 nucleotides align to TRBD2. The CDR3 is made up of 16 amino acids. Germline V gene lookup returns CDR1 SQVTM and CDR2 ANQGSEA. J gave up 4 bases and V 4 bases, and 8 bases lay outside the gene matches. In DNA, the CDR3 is TGCAGCGTTGGGACTAGCGGGATGGAGGGGTACAATGAGCAGTTCTTC. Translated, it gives CSVGTSGMEGYNEQFF.

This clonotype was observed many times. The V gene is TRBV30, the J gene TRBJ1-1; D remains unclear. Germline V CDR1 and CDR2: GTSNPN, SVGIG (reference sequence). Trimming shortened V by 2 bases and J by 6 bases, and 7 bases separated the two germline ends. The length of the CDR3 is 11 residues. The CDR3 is CAWSRGAEAFF. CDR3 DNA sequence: TGTGCCTGGAGTAGAGGAGCTGAAGCTTTCTTT.

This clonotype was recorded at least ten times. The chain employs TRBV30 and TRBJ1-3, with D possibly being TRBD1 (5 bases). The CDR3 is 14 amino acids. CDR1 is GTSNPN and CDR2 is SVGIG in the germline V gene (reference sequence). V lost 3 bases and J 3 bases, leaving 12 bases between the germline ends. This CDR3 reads CAWSKDNGGNTIYF. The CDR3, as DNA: TGTGCCTGGAGCAAGGACAACGGTGGAAACACCATATATTTT. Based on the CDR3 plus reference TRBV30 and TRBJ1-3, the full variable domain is SQTIHQWPATLVQPVGSPLSLECTVEGTSNPNLYWYRQAAGRGLQLLFYSVGIGQISSEVPQNLSASRPQDRQFILSSKKLLLSDSGFYLCAWSKDNGGNTIYFGEGSWLTVV.

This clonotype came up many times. The CDR3 spells CSGTGGNQPQHF. The CDR3 DNA follows: TGCAGCGGGACAGGGGGCAATCAGCCCCAGCATTTT. This chain joins TRBV20-1 and TRBJ1-5; 10 bases align to TRBD1. Looked up from germline, CDR1 is DFQATT and CDR2 is SNEGSKA (reference sequence). The CDR3 sequence is 12 residues long.

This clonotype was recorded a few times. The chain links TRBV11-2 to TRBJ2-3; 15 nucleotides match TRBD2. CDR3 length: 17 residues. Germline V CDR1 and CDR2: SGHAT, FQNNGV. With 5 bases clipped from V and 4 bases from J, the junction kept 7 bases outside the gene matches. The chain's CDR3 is CASSRGLAGGPSDTQYF. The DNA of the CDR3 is TGTGCCAGCAGCCGTGGACTAGCGGGAGGGCCGTCAGATACGCAGTATTTT.